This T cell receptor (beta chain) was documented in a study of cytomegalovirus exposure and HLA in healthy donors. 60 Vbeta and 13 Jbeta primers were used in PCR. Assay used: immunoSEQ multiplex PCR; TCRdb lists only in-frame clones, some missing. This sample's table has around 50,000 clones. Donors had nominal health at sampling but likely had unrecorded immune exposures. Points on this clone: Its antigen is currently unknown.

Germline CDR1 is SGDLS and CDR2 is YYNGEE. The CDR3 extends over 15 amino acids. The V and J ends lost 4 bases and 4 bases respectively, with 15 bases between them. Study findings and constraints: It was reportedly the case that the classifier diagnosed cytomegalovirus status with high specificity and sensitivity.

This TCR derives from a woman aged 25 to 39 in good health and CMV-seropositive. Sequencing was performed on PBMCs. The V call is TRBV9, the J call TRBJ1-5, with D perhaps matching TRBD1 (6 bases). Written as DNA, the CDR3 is TGTGCCAGCAGCCTTACCGGACAGCTGAATCAGCCCCAGCATTTT. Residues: CASSLTGQLNQPQHF.